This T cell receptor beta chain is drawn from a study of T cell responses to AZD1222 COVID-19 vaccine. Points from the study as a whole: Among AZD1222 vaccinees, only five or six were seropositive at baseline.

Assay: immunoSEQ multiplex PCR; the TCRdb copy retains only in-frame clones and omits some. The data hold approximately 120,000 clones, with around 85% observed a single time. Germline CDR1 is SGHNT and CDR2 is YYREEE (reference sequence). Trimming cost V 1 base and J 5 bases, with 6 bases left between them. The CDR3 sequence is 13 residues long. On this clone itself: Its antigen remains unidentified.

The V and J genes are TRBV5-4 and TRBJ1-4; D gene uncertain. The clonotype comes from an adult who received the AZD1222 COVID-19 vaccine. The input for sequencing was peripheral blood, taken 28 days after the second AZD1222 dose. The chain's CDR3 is CASSLSGNEKLFF. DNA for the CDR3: TGTGCCAGCAGCTTGAGTGGGAATGAAAAACTGTTTTTT.